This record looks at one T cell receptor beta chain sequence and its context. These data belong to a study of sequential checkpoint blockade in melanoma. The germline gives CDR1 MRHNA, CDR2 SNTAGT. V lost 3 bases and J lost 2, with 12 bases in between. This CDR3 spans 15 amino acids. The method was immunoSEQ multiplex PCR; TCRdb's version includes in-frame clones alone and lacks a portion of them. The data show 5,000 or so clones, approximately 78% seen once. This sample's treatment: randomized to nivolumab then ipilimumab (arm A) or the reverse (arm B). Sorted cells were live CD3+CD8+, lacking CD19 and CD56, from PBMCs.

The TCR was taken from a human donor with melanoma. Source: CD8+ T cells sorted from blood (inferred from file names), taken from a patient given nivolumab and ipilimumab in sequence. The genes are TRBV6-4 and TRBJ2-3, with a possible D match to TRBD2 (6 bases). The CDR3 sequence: CASSEGGADTDTQYF. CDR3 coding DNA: TGTGCCAGCAGTGAAGGCGGGGCGGACACAGATACGCAGTATTTT.